A single sample is the source of the 14 T cell receptor beta chains below, sequenced in a study of tumour-infiltrating T cells in Burkitt lymphoma. Some clones are missing from TCRdb's copy, which holds only in-frame ones; the method was immunoSEQ multiplex PCR. This sample yields fewer than 5,000 clones, of which 10% to 15% are seen a single time; roughly 25% belongs to the top ten. Material: tumor tissue. The receptors were gathered from a human donor with Burkitt lymphoma.

The rearrangement joins TRBV28 to TRBJ1-5; D unclear. This CDR3 spans 15 amino acids. Per the germline V gene, CDR1 is MDHEN and CDR2 is SYDVKM. Deletions cut 2 bases from V and 0 bases from J, with 8 bases between. The DNA for the CDR3 is TGTGCCAGCAGTTTAGGGGTTTATAGCAATCAGCCCCAGCATTTT. Translating gives CASSLGVYSNQPQHF.

J is TRBJ2-1 and V is TRBV4-3; D not certain. The V end lost 3 bases, the J end lost 2 bases, and 11 bases lay between the germline ends. The V gene's germline CDR1 is LGHNA and CDR2 YSLEER. The length of the CDR3 is 15 residues. Written as DNA, the CDR3 is TGCGCCAGCAGCCAGATAAGCAGTGCCTACAATGAGCAGTTCTTC. This gives the protein CASSQISSAYNEQFF.

As to this clone: The same CDR3 also results from other DNA sequences found in this sample. The chain links TRBV6-5 to TRBJ1-2; no clear D. This CDR3 contains 14 residues. The germline V and J ends were trimmed by 0 bases and 1 base, with 6 bases remaining between them. In germline, CDR1 is MNHEY, CDR2 SVGAGI. The CDR3 here is CASSYSPVNYGYTF. In DNA form, the CDR3 reads TGTGCCAGCAGTTACTCGCCAGTTAACTATGGCTACACCTTC.

The chain is built from TRBV5-5 and TRBJ2-1, with TRBD2 matching 7 bases. This CDR3 is built from 16 residues. Per germline, CDR1 SGHKS and CDR2 YYEKEE (reference sequence). Germline trimming cut 6 bases from V and 4 bases from J; bases unmatched to any gene: 13. The CDR3 nucleotides read TGTGCCAGCACTCTAGCGGACTTAACCCTATACAATGAGCAGTTCTTC. Amino acids: CASTLADLTLYNEQFF. The entire variable domain, with the rest obtained from reference TRBV5-5 and TRBJ2-1, is as follows: DAGVTQSPTHLIKTRGQQVTLRCSPISGHKSVSWYQQVLGQGPQFIFQYYEKEERGRGNFPDRFSARQFPNYSSELNVNALLLGDSALYLCASTLADLTLYNEQFFGPGTRLTVL.

By sample fraction, this clone is medium-sized (0.01 to 0.1%). The J gene is TRBJ2-1, the V gene TRBV7-2; 11 nucleotides agree with TRBD2. Germline CDR1 reads SGHTA; CDR2 reads FQGNSA. There are 15 residues in the CDR3. Trimming took 1 base from V and 6 from J; bases not matched to a gene: 2. The CDR3 nucleotides are TGTGCCAGCAGCTTAGAACTAGCGGGAGTCAATGAGCAGTTCTTC. This sequence encodes CASSLELAGVNEQFF.

In this sample, this clone turned up a few times. The chain uses TRBV5-5 and TRBJ2-5; 9 bases align to TRBD1. The ends lost 4 bases at V and 3 bases at J; junction bases unmatched: 7. Germline V CDR1 and CDR2: SGHKS, YYEKEE (reference sequence). This CDR3 has 15 amino acids. The CDR3 region has the DNA TGTGCCAGCAGCCCTTATAGGACAGGGGAAGAGACCCAGTACTTC. Translating gives CASSPYRTGEETQYF.

The chain uses TRBV4-3 and TRBJ2-5, with TRBD1 matching 8 bases. Germline CDR1 reads LGHNA; CDR2 reads YSLEER. The CDR3 has 16 amino acids. Trimming at V came to 2 bases and at J to 7 bases, leaving 12 bases not matched to a gene. CDR3 nucleotide sequence: TGCGCCAGCAGCCAAACTGGACAGGGCCAAAGGGGGACCCAGTACTTC. Encoded protein: CASSQTGQGQRGTQYF.

This clone was counted a few times. V is TRBV4-3 and J is TRBJ2-2; perhaps TRBD1 as D (6 bases). This CDR3 contains 16 residues. The ends were cut back, 1 base at V and 1 base at J, with 10 bases in the middle. Germline lookup yields CDR1 LGHNA and CDR2 YSLEER. CDR3 DNA sequence: TGCGCCAGCAGCCAAGGTTGGGGACAGAACACCGGGGAGCTGTTTTTT. The encoded protein is CASSQGWGQNTGELFF.

The genes are TRBV28 and TRBJ2-3; 10 bases match TRBD1. The CDR3 is made up of 14 amino acids. Looked up from germline, CDR1 is MDHEN and CDR2 is SYDVKM. V lost 5 bases, J lost 6 bases, and 5 bases stayed unmatched. The CDR3 region is CASSPTGGVDTQYF. CDR3 in DNA: TGTGCCAGCAGTCCGACAGGGGGCGTCGATACGCAGTATTTT.

The chain combines TRBV7-9 with TRBJ2-1; TRBD1 or TRBD2 may be the D gene (5 bases each). Germline-derived CDR1 and CDR2 are SEHNR and FQNEAQ (reference sequence). CDR3 size: 14 residues. Trimming removed 5 bases from V and 4 bases from J, with 12 bases in between. CDR3 sequence reads: CASSLMGPYNEQFF. CDR3 DNA: TGTGCCAGCAGCCTCATGGGACCATACAATGAGCAGTTCTTC.

This clone was seen more than once but under ten times. The chain uses TRBV6-5 and TRBJ2-5, with TRBD2 matching over 7 bases. Germline assignment: CDR1 MNHEY and CDR2 SVGAGI. CDR3 length: 14 residues. The trim removed 7 bases at V and 0 bases at J, leaving 5 bases unmatched. The CDR3: CASNLRGYQETQYF. The CDR3 nucleotides are TGTGCCAGCAACCTGCGGGGGTACCAAGAGACCCAGTACTTC.

The V gene is TRBV27, the J gene TRBJ1-2; D is uncertain. Germline CDR1 is MNHEY and CDR2 is SMNVEV (reference sequence). The CDR3 consists of 11 residues. Trimming shortened V by 8 bases and J by 5 bases, and 9 bases separated the two germline ends. The chain's CDR3 is CASRNYYGYTF. CDR3 nucleotides: TGTGCCAGCCGGAACTATTATGGCTACACCTTC.

There are a few counts of this clone. V and J are TRBV5-1 and TRBJ1-1; 7 bases fit TRBD1. Germline values: CDR1 SGHRS, CDR2 YFSETQ. The length of the CDR3 is 14 residues. Germline trimming cut 3 bases from V and 7 bases from J; bases unmatched to any gene: 9. The CDR3 coding sequence is TGCGCCAGCAGCTACTCCGGGACAGAGTTTGAAGCTTTCTTT. The encoded protein is CASSYSGTEFEAFF.

This clone showed up just a few times. The CDR3 bases are TGTGCCAGCTCATGGACAGGGGAGGACTATGGCTACACCTTC. Amino acid sequence: CASSWTGEDYGYTF. J is TRBJ1-2 and V is TRBV28; 9 bases line up with TRBD1. Germline assignment: CDR1 MDHEN and CDR2 SYDVKM. With V trimmed by 8 bases and J by 3 bases, 7 bases remained unmatched. There are 14 residues in the CDR3.